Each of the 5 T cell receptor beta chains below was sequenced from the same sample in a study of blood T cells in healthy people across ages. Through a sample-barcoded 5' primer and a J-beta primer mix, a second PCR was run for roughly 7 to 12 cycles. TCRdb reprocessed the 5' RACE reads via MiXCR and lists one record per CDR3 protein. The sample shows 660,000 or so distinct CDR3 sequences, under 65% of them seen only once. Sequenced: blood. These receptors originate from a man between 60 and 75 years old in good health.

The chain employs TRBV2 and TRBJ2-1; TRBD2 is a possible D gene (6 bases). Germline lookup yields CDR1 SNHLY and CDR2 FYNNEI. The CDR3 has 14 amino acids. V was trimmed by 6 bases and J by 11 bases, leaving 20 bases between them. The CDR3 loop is CASRIRGTVNKQFF. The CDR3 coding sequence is TGTGCCAGCAGGATCCGGGGGACTGTGAATAAGCAGTTCTTC.

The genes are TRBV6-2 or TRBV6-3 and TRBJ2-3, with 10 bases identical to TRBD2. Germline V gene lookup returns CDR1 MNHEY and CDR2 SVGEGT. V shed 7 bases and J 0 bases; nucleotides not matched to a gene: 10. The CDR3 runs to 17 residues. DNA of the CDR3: TGTGCCAGCAATTTCTTAGCGGGGGGTGCTAGCACAGATACGCAGTATTTT. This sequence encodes CASNFLAGGASTDTQYF.

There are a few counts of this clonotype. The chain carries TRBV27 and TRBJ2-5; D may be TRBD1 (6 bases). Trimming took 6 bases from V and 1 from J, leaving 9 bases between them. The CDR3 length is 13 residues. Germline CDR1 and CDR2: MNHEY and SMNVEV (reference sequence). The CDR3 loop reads CASSGQFQETQYF. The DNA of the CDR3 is TGTGCCAGCAGCGGACAGTTCCAAGAGACCCAGTACTTC.

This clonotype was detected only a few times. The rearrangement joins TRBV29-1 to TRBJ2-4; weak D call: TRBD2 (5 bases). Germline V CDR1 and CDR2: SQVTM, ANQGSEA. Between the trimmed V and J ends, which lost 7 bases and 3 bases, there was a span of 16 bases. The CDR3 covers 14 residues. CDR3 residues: CSAKEALGKNIQYF. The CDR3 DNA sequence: TGCAGCGCGAAGGAGGCGTTGGGCAAAAACATTCAGTACTTC.

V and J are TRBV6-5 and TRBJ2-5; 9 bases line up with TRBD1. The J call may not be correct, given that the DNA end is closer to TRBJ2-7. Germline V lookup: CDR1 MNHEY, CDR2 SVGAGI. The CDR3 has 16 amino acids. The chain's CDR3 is CASSYWEGQGIGEQYF. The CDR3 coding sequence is TGTGCCAGCAGTTACTGGGAGGGACAGGGTATAGGCGAGCAGTACTTC.